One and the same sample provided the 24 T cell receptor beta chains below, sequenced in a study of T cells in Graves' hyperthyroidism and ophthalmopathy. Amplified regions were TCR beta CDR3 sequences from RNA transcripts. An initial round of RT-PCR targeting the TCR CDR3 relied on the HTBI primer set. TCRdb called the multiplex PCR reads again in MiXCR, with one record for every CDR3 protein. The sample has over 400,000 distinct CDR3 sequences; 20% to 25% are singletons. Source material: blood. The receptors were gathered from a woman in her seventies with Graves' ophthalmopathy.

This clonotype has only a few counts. CDR3 coding DNA: TGTGCCAGCAGCTACAAGACAGGGGGCATTGAGCAGTTCTTC. Amino acids: CASSYKTGGIEQFF. This rearrangement joins TRBV7-3 to TRBJ2-1; 10 bases align to TRBD1. CDR1 is SGHTA and CDR2 is FQGTGA in the germline V gene. J gave up 9 bases and V 4 bases, and 6 bases lay outside the gene matches. The CDR3 contains 14 residues.

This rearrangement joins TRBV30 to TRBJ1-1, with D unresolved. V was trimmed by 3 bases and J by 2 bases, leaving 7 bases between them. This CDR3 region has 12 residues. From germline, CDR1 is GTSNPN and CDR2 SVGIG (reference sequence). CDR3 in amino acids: CAWRPRNTEAFF. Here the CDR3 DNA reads TGTGCCTGGAGACCGCGTAACACTGAAGCTTTCTTT.

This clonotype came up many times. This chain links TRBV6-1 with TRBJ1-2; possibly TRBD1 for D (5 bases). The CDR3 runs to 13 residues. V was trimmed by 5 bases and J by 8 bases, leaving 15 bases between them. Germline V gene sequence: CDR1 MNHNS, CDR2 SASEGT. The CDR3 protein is CASSPGERRGYTF. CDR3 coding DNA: TGTGCCAGCAGTCCGGGGGAGCGGAGGGGCTACACCTTC.

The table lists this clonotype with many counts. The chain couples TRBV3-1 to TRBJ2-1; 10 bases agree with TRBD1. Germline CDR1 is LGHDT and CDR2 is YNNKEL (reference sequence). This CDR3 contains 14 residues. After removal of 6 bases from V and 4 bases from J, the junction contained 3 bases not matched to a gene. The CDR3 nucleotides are TGTGCCAGCAGGACAGGGGGCATATACAATGAGCAGTTCTTC. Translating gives CASRTGGIYNEQFF.

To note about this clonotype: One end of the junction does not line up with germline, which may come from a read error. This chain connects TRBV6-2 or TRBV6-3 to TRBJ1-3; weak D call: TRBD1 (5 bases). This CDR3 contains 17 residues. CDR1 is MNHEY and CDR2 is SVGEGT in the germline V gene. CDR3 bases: TGTGCCAGCCGTTACGCAGGCCAGGGAAGAACTGGAAACACCATATATTTT. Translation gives CASRYAGQGRTGNTIYF.

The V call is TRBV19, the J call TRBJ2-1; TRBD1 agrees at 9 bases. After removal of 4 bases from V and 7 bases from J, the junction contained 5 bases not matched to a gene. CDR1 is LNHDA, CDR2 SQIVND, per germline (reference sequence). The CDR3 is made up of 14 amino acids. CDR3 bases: TGTGCCAGTAGTAGGGACAGGGTTGGGAATGAGCAGTTCTTC. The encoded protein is CASSRDRVGNEQFF.

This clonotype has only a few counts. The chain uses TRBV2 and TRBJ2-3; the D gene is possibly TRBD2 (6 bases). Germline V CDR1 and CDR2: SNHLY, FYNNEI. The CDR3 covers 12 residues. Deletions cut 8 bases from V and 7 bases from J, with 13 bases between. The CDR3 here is CASAGSGYTQYF. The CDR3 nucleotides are TGTGCCAGCGCGGGTAGCGGCTATACGCAGTATTTT.

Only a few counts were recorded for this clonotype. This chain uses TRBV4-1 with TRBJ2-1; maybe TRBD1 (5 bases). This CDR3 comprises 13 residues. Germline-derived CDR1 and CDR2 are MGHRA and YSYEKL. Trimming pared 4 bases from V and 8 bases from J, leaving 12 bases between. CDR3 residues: CASSLLVRDEQFF. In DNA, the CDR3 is TGCGCCAGCAGCCTCCTAGTCAGGGATGAGCAGTTCTTC.

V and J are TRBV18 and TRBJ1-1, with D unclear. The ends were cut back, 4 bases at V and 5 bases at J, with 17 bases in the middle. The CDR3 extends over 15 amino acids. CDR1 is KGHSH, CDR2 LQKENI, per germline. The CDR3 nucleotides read TGTGCCAGCTCACGAACGTCAATCACGTTGACTGAAGCTTTCTTT. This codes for CASSRTSITLTEAFF.

This chain's CDR3 is CAISGSEGAGNEAFF. Here the CDR3 DNA reads TGTGCCATCAGCGGTAGTGAGGGCGCAGGGAATGAAGCTTTCTTT. The chain has TRBV10-3 and TRBJ1-1, with D perhaps matching TRBD1 (5 bases). CDR1 and CDR2 from the germline V gene are ENHRY and SYGVKD. V lost 6 bases and J 7 bases, leaving 21 bases between the germline ends. The CDR3 has 15 amino acids.

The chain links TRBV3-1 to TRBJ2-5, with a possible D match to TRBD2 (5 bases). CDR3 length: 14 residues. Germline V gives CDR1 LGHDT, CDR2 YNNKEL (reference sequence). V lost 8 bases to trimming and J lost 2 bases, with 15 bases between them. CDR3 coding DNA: TGTGCCAGCGGCGGACTGTCACATCAAGAGACCCAGTACTTC. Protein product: CASGGLSHQETQYF.

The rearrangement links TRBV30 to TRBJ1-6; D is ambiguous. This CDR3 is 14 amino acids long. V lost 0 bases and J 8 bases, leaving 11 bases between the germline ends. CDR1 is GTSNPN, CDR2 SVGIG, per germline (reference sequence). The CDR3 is CAWSVNRVDSPLHF. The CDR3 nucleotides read TGTGCCTGGAGTGTAAACAGAGTGGATTCACCCCTCCACTTT. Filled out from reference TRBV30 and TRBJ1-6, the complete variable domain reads SQTIHQWPATLVQPVGSPLSLECTVEGTSNPNLYWYRQAAGRGLQLLFYSVGIGQISSEVPQNLSASRPQDRQFILSSKKLLLSDSGFYLCAWSVNRVDSPLHFGNGTRLTVT.

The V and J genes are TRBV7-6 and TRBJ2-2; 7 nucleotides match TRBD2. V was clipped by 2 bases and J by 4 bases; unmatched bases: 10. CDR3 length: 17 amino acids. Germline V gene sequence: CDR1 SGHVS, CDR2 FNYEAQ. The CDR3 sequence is CASSLPETGLRTGELFF. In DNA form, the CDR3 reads TGTGCCAGCAGCTTACCGGAGACGGGACTACGCACCGGGGAGCTGTTTTTT.

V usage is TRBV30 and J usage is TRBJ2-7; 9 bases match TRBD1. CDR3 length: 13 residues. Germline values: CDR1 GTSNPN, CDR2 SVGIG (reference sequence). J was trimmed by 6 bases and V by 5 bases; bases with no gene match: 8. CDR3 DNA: TGTGCCTGGGCCGGGACAGGGTATAGCGAGCAGTACTTC. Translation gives CAWAGTGYSEQYF.

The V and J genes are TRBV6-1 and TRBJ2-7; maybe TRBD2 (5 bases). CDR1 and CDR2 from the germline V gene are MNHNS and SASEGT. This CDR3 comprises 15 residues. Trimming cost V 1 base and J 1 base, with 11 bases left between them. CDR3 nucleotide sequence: TGTGCCAGCAGTGAAGTACCGGGATATTCCTACGAGCAGTACTTC. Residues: CASSEVPGYSYEQYF.

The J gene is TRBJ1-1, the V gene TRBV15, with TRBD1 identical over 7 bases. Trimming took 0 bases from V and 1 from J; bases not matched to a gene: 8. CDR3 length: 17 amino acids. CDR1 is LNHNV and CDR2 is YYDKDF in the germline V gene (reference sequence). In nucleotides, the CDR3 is TGTGCCACCAGCAGAGATCGGCAGGGGGGAAAGAACACTGAAGCTTTCTTT. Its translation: CATSRDRQGGKNTEAFF.

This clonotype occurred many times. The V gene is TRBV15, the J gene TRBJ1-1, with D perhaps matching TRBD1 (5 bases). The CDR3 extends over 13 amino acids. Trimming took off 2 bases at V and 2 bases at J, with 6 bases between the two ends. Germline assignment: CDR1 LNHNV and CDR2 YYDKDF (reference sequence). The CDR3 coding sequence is TGTGCCACCAGCAGAAGGGGAAACACTGAAGCTTTCTTT. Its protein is CATSRRGNTEAFF.

The CDR3 is CASSFGSVEAFF. Written as DNA, the CDR3 is TGTGCCAGCAGTTTTGGTTCGGTTGAAGCTTTCTTT. This chain joins TRBV28 and TRBJ1-1; D uncertain. V dropped 3 bases and J dropped 7 bases, with 9 bases sitting between them. The germline CDR1 and CDR2 sequences are MDHEN and SYDVKM. The CDR3 runs 12 residues.

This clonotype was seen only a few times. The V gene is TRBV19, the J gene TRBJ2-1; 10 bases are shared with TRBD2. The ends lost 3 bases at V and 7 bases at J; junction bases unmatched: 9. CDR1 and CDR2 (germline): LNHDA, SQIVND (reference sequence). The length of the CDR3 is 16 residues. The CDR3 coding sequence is TGTGCCAGTAGTATCAGCGGGAGGGCCGATTTTAATGAGCAGTTCTTC. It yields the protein CASSISGRADFNEQFF.

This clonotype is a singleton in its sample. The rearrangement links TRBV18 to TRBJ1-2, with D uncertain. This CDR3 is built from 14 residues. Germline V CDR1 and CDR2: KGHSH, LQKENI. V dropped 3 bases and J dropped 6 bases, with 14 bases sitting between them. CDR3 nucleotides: TGTGCCAGCTCACCGCCCGGTCGGCCCAATGGCTACACCTTC. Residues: CASSPPGRPNGYTF.

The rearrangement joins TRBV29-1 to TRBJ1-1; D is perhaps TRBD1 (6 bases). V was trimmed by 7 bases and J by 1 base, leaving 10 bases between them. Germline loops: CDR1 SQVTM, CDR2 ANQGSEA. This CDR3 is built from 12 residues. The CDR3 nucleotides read TGCAGCGCGGGACACCAGAACACTGAAGCTTTCTTT. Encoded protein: CSAGHQNTEAFF.

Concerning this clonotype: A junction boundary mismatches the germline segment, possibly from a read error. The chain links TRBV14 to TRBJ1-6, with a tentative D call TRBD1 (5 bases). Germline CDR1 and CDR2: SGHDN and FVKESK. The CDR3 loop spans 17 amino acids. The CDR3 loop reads CASGQDRGGSYNSPLHF. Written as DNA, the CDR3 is TGTGCCAGCGGCCAAGATCGGGGGGGGAGTTATAATTCACCCCTCCACTTT.

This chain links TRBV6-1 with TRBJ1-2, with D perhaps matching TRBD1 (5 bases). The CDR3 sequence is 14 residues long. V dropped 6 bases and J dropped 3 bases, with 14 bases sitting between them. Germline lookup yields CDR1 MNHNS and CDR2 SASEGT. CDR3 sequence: CASRWVGVYYGYTF. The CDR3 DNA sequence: TGTGCCAGCAGATGGGTGGGGGTCTACTATGGCTACACCTTC.

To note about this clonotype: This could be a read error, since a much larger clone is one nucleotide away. The CDR3 nucleotides read TGTGCCAGCAGTTTATCGTACGCTGAAGCTTTCTTT. Translated, it gives CASSLSYAEAFF. The chain employs TRBV12-3 or TRBV12-4 and TRBJ1-1; D is uncertain. CDR3 length equals 12 residues. V lost 2 bases, J lost 6 bases, and 7 bases lay in between.